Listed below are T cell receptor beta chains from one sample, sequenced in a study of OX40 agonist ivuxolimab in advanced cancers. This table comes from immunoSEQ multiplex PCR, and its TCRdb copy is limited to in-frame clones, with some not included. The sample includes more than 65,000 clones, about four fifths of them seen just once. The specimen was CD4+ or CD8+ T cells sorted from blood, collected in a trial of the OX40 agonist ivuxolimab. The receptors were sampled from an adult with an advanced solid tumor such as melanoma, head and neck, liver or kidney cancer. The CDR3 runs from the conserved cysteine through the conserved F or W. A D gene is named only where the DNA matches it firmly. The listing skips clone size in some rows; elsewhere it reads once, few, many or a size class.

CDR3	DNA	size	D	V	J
CASSQDLAGVYEQYF	TGTGCCAGCAGCCAAGATTTAGCGGGGGTCTACGAGCAGTACTTC	few	TRBD2	TRBV4-2	TRBJ2-7
CASSLTPGNTIYF	TGTGCCAGCAGCTTAACCCCCGGAAACACCATATATTTT	NA	NA	TRBV7-2	TRBJ1-3
CASSHWTSGSRETQYF	TGTGCCAGCAGCCATTGGACTAGCGGGAGCCGGGAGACCCAGTACTTC	NA	TRBD2	TRBV11-2	TRBJ2-5
CASSLSSYEQYF	TGTGCCAGCAGCTTGAGCTCCTACGAGCAGTACTTC	once	NA	TRBV5-4	TRBJ2-7
CASSTGTGGAGTGELFF	TGTGCCAGCAGTACCGGGACAGGGGGCGCTGGGACCGGGGAGCTGTTTTTT	NA	TRBD1	TRBV27	TRBJ2-2
CASSTGRGNTEAFF	TGTGCCAGTAGTACTGGACGGGGGAACACTGAAGCTTTCTTT	NA	NA	TRBV19	TRBJ1-1
CASSKEGRAGGGYTF	TGTGCCAGCAGCAAAGAGGGCAGGGCGGGTGGTGGCTACACCTTC	NA	NA	TRBV7-8	TRBJ1-2
CAWTRGVSSYNEQFF	TGTGCCTGGACTAGGGGAGTTAGCTCCTACAATGAGCAGTTCTTC	few	NA	TRBV30	TRBJ2-1
CAWGGRIWEAFF	TGTGCCTGGGGGGGCCGGATTTGGGAAGCTTTCTTT	few	NA	TRBV30	TRBJ1-1
CASRSSGTGSYEQYF	TGTGCCAGCAGGTCCTCCGGGACTGGCTCCTACGAGCAGTACTTC	NA	NA	TRBV11-2	TRBJ2-7
CASSPTGTVEGNQPQHF	TGTGCCAGCAGTCCTACAGGGACGGTAGAGGGAAATCAGCCCCAGCATTTT	NA	NA	TRBV28	TRBJ1-5
CASRLTTGAGTDTQYF	TGCGCCAGCAGGTTAACGACGGGGGCAGGCACAGATACGCAGTATTTT	NA	NA	TRBV5-1	TRBJ2-3
CASSPRGGGGGFEQFF	TGTGCCAGCAGCCCCCGAGGGGGCGGGGGGGGGTTTGAGCAGTTCTTC	NA	TRBD2	TRBV9	TRBJ2-1
CASRTLTGPEYGYTF	TGCGCCAGCAGAACTTTGACAGGACCCGAATATGGCTACACCTTC	NA	NA	TRBV5-1	TRBJ1-2
CASSEDRFSGLAVNEQFF	TGTGCCAGCAGTGAAGATAGATTTTCGGGACTAGCGGTCAATGAGCAGTTCTTC	NA	TRBD2	TRBV6-1	TRBJ2-1
CASSLDGMNTEAFF	TGCGCCAGCAGCCTGGACGGCATGAACACTGAAGCTTTCTTT	NA	NA	TRBV5-1	TRBJ1-1
CASSLDRAVGYTF	TGCGCCAGCAGCTTAGACAGGGCGGTTGGCTACACCTTC	once	TRBD1	TRBV5-1	TRBJ1-2
CSVAQGVNQPQHF	TGCAGCGTGGCTCAGGGTGTTAATCAGCCCCAGCATTTT	NA	NA	TRBV29-1	TRBJ1-5
CASSGGQGLYGYTF	TGCGCCAGCAGCGGAGGACAGGGCTTATATGGCTACACCTTC	NA	TRBD1	TRBV5-1	TRBJ1-2
CASSDRLAGPAGREQYF	TGTGCCAGCAGCGATCGACTAGCGGGACCGGCTGGGCGCGAGCAGTACTTC	NA	TRBD2	TRBV7-8	TRBJ2-7
CASSLSGRNTGELFF	TGTGCCAGCAGTTTATCCGGCAGGAACACCGGGGAGCTGTTTTTT	NA	NA	TRBV27	TRBJ2-2
CASTLTGRSYEQYF	TGTGCCAGCACCCTTACCGGGAGATCCTACGAGCAGTACTTC	NA	NA	TRBV19	TRBJ2-7
CASSYKGLAYEQYF	TGTGCCAGCAGTTACAAAGGACTAGCCTACGAGCAGTACTTC	NA	TRBD2	TRBV27	TRBJ2-7
CASSQGEGGSYNEQFF	TGCGCCAGCAGCCAAGGGGAGGGGGGCTCCTACAATGAGCAGTTCTTC	NA	NA	TRBV4-1	TRBJ2-1
CASSEGGIDYTEAFF	TGTGCCAGCAGTGAGGGAGGGATTGATTACACTGAAGCTTTCTTT	NA	NA	TRBV6-1	TRBJ1-1
CASSLHDWGELFF	TGTGCCAGCAGTCTTCACGATTGGGGGGAGCTGTTTTTT	once	NA	TRBV25-1	TRBJ2-2
CASKGEGSGRWGGETQYF	TGCGCCAGCAAGGGTGAGGGGTCTGGACGCTGGGGGGGGGAGACCCAGTACTTC	NA	TRBD2	TRBV4-1	TRBJ2-5
CASSQPSRYEQYF	TGTGCCAGCAGTCAGCCTAGTCGCTACGAGCAGTACTTC	few	NA	TRBV11-2	TRBJ2-7
CASSQREGTKNTGELFF	TGCGCCAGCAGCCAAAGGGAGGGGACAAAGAACACCGGGGAGCTGTTTTTT	once	NA	TRBV4-1	TRBJ2-2
CAPYTGTGAYEQYF	TGTGCCCCCTACACCGGGACTGGAGCCTACGAGCAGTACTTC	NA	NA	TRBV5-4	TRBJ2-7
CASSRDRTYGYTF	TGTGCCAGTAGCCGGGACAGGACCTATGGCTACACCTTC	NA	TRBD1	TRBV19	TRBJ1-2
CASSDRGYNSPLHF	TGCGCCAGCAGTGACAGGGGGTATAATTCACCCCTCCACTTT	NA	TRBD1	TRBV10-2	TRBJ1-6